Described below is a single T cell receptor beta chain sequence and its context. The data stem from a study of shared clonotypes between healthy human individuals. For the study at large: Every donor yielded three CD4 naive, three CD4 memory, two CD8 naive and one CD8 memory plate.

The V gene's germline CDR1 is MNHEY and CDR2 SVGAGI. There are 13 residues in the CDR3. Trimming took off 10 bases at V and 8 bases at J, with 18 bases between the two ends. The assay used deep level. Each sorted subset replicate got 200 ng genomic DNA, tens of thousands of genomes. Generated by immunoSEQ multiplex PCR, the TCRdb table keeps only in-frame clones and is missing some. The data contain some 2 million clones, 90% to 95% of them singletons. The genes are TRBV6-5 and TRBJ2-1; possible D gene TRBD2, 7 bases. This sequence was found in a man aged 18 to 30 in good health. The source material was naive CD4+ T cells sorted from blood. Subset of the sample: CD45RA+ positively selected. CDR3 amino acids: CATKRGGLDEQFF. The CDR3 DNA reads TGTGCCACCAAAAGGGGGGGGCTGGATGAGCAGTTCTTC.